This T cell receptor beta chain was documented in a study of beta chain features in type 1 diabetes. Broader study findings: Moderate but significant shortening of TCRB CDR3s was recorded in all four CD4+ subsets from Type 1 diabetes patients. Small HLA sub-analyses could not settle whether HLA shapes TCRB rearrangement.

Sequenced material consisted of expressed TCRB transcripts (all of the isolated RNA was reverse transcribed). This table comes from immunoSEQ multiplex PCR, and its TCRdb copy is limited to in-frame clones, with some not included. The table records 300,000 to 350,000 clones, around 9.3% of them present only once. Each population that was sorted was more than 98% pure. This CDR3 is 17 amino acids long. V lost 1 base and J 2 bases, leaving 14 bases between the germline ends. Germline CDR1 reads SGHVS; CDR2 reads FNYEAQ. Comment on this clone: The antigen is undetermined.

The source of this sequence is a man aged 30 to 45 with type 1 diabetes. Sequencing was done on a sample of central memory CD4+ T cells from blood. The rearrangement joins TRBV7-6 to TRBJ2-2; D is possibly TRBD2 (7 bases). CDR3 sequence: CASSLDGGLTNTGELFF. The CDR3 DNA reads TGTGCCAGCAGCTTAGACGGGGGGCTCACAAACACCGGGGAGCTGTTTTTT. Complete variable domain (other parts from reference TRBV7-6 and TRBJ2-2): GAGVSQSPRYKVTKRGQDVALRCDPISGHVSLYWYRQALGQGPEFLTYFNYEAQQDKSGLPNDRFSAERPEGSISTLTIQRTEQRDSAMYRCASSLDGGLTNTGELFFGEGSRLTVL.